These 13 T cell receptor beta chains were all obtained from the same sample, sequenced in a study of cytomegalovirus exposure and HLA in healthy donors. The PCR had 60 Vbeta and 13 Jbeta primers. Sequencing used immunoSEQ multiplex PCR; TCRdb keeps in-frame clones, though not all of them. Of approximately 75,000 clones in the sample, around 84% were seen once. Sequencing was performed on PBMCs. The receptors here all came from a man in his 70s in good health and CMV-seropositive.

The CDR3 DNA follows: TGTGCCAGCAGTGAAAGACTAGCGGGAGATAACGAGCAGTACTTC. Its protein product is CASSERLAGDNEQYF. This chain uses TRBV2 with TRBJ2-7, with TRBD2 matching 12 bases. This CDR3 comprises 15 residues. Trimming at V came to 2 bases and at J to 5 bases, leaving 4 bases not matched to a gene. CDR1 is SNHLY, CDR2 FYNNEI, per germline.

The chain couples TRBV27 to TRBJ1-2, with D uncertain. CDR1 MNHEY and CDR2 SMNVEV come from the germline V gene (reference sequence). V was clipped by 6 bases and J by 4 bases, with 9 bases between them. The CDR3 loop spans 12 amino acids. CDR3 coding DNA: TGTGCCAGCAGCCCAGGCGCCTATGGCTACACCTTC. It specifies CASSPGAYGYTF.

This sequence joins TRBV19 and TRBJ2-3; D is undetermined. The V gene's germline CDR1 is LNHDA and CDR2 SQIVND (reference sequence). Deletions cut 5 bases from V and 5 bases from J, with 8 bases between. This CDR3 comprises 12 residues. The CDR3 nucleotides are TGTGCCAGTAGTCGGCGGCAAGATACGCAGTATTTT. The encoded protein is CASSRRQDTQYF.

The chain uses TRBV6-6 and TRBJ2-7; 7 positions agree with TRBD2. Germline CDR1 is MNHNY and CDR2 is SVGAGI (reference sequence). The CDR3 spans 13 residues. V lost 8 bases, J lost 5 bases, and 9 bases stayed unmatched. The CDR3 DNA sequence: TGTGCCAGCTCCTCGGGGGGTTGGGACGAGCAGTACTTC. It specifies CASSSGGWDEQYF.

V is TRBV7-2 and J is TRBJ2-7; D is possibly TRBD2 (7 bases). Germline V gene data show CDR1 as SGHTA and CDR2 as FQGNSA. This CDR3 contains 15 residues. Trimming took 5 bases from V and 0 from J, leaving 14 bases between them. The CDR3 nucleotides read TGTGCCAGCAGCAAAAGGGGGGGAAACTCCTACGAGCAGTACTTC. It encodes CASSKRGGNSYEQYF. Full variable domain (remainder filled in from reference TRBV7-2 and TRBJ2-7): GAGVSQSPSNKVTEKGKDVELRCDPISGHTALYWYRQSLGQGLEFLIYFQGNSAPDKSGLPSDRFSAERTGGSVSTLTIQRTQQEDSAVYLCASSKRGGNSYEQYFGPGTRLTVT.

The chain joins TRBV2 to TRBJ2-4; the match to TRBD1 covers 7 bases. Trimming cost V 6 bases and J 8 bases; bases outside gene matches: 7. The germline gives CDR1 SNHLY, CDR2 FYNNEI. This CDR3 has 13 residues. CDR3 in DNA: TGTGCCAGCAGGCGACAGGGAAGCGACATTCAGTACTTC. It translates to CASRRQGSDIQYF. Together with reference TRBV2 and TRBJ2-4, the CDR3 gives the full variable domain: EPEVTQTPSHQVTQMGQEVILRCVPISNHLYFYWYRQILGQKVEFLVSFYNNEISEKSEIFDDQFSVERPDGSNFTLKIRSTKLEDSAMYFCASRRQGSDIQYFGAGTRLSVL.

The chain recombines TRBV14 with TRBJ1-1, with 7 positions matching TRBD1. The ends lost 4 bases at V and 5 bases at J; junction bases unmatched: 7. The length of the CDR3 is 14 residues. Per the germline V gene, CDR1 is SGHDN and CDR2 is FVKESK. CDR3 loop: CASSRGQVETEAFF. DNA of the CDR3: TGTGCCAGCAGCCGAGGACAGGTGGAGACTGAAGCTTTCTTT.

The chain combines TRBV25-1 with TRBJ2-3, with 9 bases matching TRBD1. The CDR3 has 13 residues. Germline CDR1 is MGHDK and CDR2 is SYGVNS. The ends lost 8 bases at V and 3 bases at J; junction bases unmatched: 3. This chain's CDR3 is CASAGQGTDTQYF. The CDR3 DNA follows: TGTGCCAGCGCGGGACAGGGTACAGATACGCAGTATTTT.

Regarding this clone: Sequence at one end of the junction differs from germline and may be a read error. The rearrangement links TRBV10-3 to TRBJ2-1, with D possibly TRBD2 on 6 matching bases. The CDR3 totals 12 residues. Germline V gene data show CDR1 as ENHRY and CDR2 as SYGVKD. In nucleotides, the CDR3 is TGTGCCATCAGTGAGTCGATGGGACTCAAGGTCTTC. Its protein product is CAISESMGLKVF.

J is TRBJ2-7 and V is TRBV10-3, with TRBD2 matching over 8 bases. From germline, CDR1 is ENHRY and CDR2 SYGVKD. The CDR3 runs to 14 residues. The J segment lost 1 base and the V segment lost 10 bases, leaving 9 bases of the junction unmatched. The CDR3 DNA sequence: TGTGCCACCAGACCAAGCGGGAGTTCCTACGAGCAGTACTTC. Its protein is CATRPSGSSYEQYF.

The chain carries TRBV15 and TRBJ2-3; D call uncertain. This CDR3 is built from 15 residues. CDR1 LNHNV and CDR2 YYDKDF come from the germline V gene (reference sequence). The ends were cut back, 0 bases at V and 3 bases at J, with 10 bases in the middle. CDR3 protein: CATSRDRVETDTQYF. The CDR3 DNA reads as TGTGCCACCAGCAGAGATAGAGTAGAGACAGATACGCAGTATTTT.

This clone appeared once. The chain joins TRBV10-3 to TRBJ2-7; D is unclear. The germline V and J ends were trimmed by 0 bases and 3 bases, with 12 bases remaining between them. This CDR3 is built from 15 residues. Germline values: CDR1 ENHRY, CDR2 SYGVKD. DNA for the CDR3: TGTGCCATCAGTGAGTCTGTGGGCCACAGCTACGAGCAGTACTTC. Its translation is CAISESVGHSYEQYF.

This clone showed up just a few times. J is TRBJ1-4 and V is TRBV9; 7 bases match TRBD1. Germline assignment: CDR1 SGDLS and CDR2 YYNGEE. CDR3 length: 14 amino acids. Trimming removed 4 bases from V and 8 bases from J; junction bases left unmatched: 8. CDR3 loop: CASSFRDSREKLFF. Written as DNA, the CDR3 is TGTGCCAGCAGCTTCCGGGACAGTAGGGAAAAACTGTTTTTT.